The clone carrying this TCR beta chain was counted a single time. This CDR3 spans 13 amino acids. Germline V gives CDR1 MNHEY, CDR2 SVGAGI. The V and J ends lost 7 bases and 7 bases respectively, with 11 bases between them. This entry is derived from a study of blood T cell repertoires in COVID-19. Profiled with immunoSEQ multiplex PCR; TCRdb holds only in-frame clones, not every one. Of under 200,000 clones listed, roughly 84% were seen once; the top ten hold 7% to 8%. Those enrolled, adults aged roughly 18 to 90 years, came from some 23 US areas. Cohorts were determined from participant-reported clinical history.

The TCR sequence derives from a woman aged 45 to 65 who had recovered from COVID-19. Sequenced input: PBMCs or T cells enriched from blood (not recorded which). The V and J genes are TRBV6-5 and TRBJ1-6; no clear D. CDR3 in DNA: TGTGCCAGCACCCCCCAGGAAAATTCACCCCTCCACTTT. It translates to CASTPQENSPLHF.